This entry concerns a single TCR beta chain. This record belongs to a study of shared clonotypes between healthy human individuals. Source study methods: Sequence data from immunoSEQ were junction-only and lacked quality scores; consequently, filtering differed. Clones were sequenced by immunoSEQ multiplex PCR, and TCRdb holds only the in-frame ones, with some missing. That table furnishes V, J and clone size, whereas the DNA furnished D and trimming. The sample carries more than 900,000 clones, about 80% recorded once. All donors qualified as healthy HIV-negative adults and had experienced no recent acute infections or vaccinations. The source of this sequence is a young man in good health. Some clones in this sample may be carry-over from other donors' samples. The specimen sequenced was memory CD4+ T cells from PBMCs. Subset of the sample: CD45RA-negative fraction.

The CDR3, as DNA: TGTGCCAGCAGCCTACGACCGGGACAGGAATTCACCGGGGAGCTGTTTTTT. This sequence encodes CASSLRPGQEFTGELFF. This chain links TRBV7-3 with TRBJ2-2, with TRBD1 identical over 8 bases. The CDR3 consists of 17 residues. From germline, CDR1 is SGHTA and CDR2 FQGTGA. V was pared by 5 bases and J by 4 bases, with 12 bases of the junction left unmatched.